This T cell receptor beta chain was found in a study of beta chain features in type 1 diabetes. Regarding the study as a whole: Patients with Type 1 diabetes showed moderately but significantly shorter TCRB CDR3s in all four CD4+ subsets. With patients and controls alike, PCR might favor shorter templates to an equal degree.

The single heparinised draw taken from each donor contained around 120 mL of blood on average. Expressed TCRB transcripts were sequenced, since all the RNA that had been isolated was reverse transcribed. About 3.5 million reads, on average, came from each naive, central memory and regulatory T cell sample. TCRdb keeps only in-frame clones here, not all; method: immunoSEQ multiplex PCR. The sample holds about 660,000 clones, more than 13% seen once. This clone has a handful of counts. As yet, its antigen is unknown. The V segment lost 6 bases and the J segment 8 bases; nucleotides outside the gene matches: 3. This CDR3 region has 12 residues. The V gene's germline CDR1 is SNHLY and CDR2 FYNNEI.

V and J are TRBV2 and TRBJ1-1; 10 bases align to TRBD1. Sequencing was performed on naive CD4+ T cells from blood. This clonotype was sampled from a man between 18 and 29 years old with type 1 diabetes. The CDR3 here is CASSQDRGEAFF. The CDR3 bases are TGTGCCAGCAGCCAGGACAGGGGGGAAGCTTTCTTT.